These T cell receptor beta chains were read from a single sample in a study of shared clonotypes between healthy human individuals. Measured with immunoSEQ multiplex PCR; TCRdb has only the in-frame clones, and not every one. The repertoire holds about 680,000 clones, 73% seen once, with under 2% in the top ten. Sequenced material: memory CD4+ T cells sorted from blood. The receptors originated from a young woman in good health. Both conserved end residues are part of each CDR3.

j_call	v_call	cdr3_aa
TRBJ2-3	TRBV28	CASSSSDDTQYF
TRBJ1-1	TRBV6-5	CASSLTGSLNTEAFF
TRBJ1-2	TRBV5-5	CASRQNNYGYTF
TRBJ2-1	TRBV7-9	CASSLRTASDEQFF
NA	TRBV4-1	CASSQREAPYEQYF
TRBJ1-1	TRBV29-1	CSVGDAEAFF
TRBJ2-2	TRBV18	CASSPAGGANTGELFF
TRBJ2-1	TRBV7-3	CASSPSGNEQFF
TRBJ1-4	TRBV7-2	CASSLTGTGTRKLFF
TRBJ1-1	TRBV5-1	CASSSQTGRFGEAFF
TRBJ1-2	TRBV6-1	CASSEHVGTAYGYTF
TRBJ2-7	TRBV28	CASVRSNSPYEQYF
TRBJ2-7	TRBV10-3	CAISATSGYYEQYF
TRBJ2-7	TRBV5-4	CASSELAGYEQYF
TRBJ1-2	TRBV11-2	CASSLGDYGYTF
TRBJ2-1	TRBV7-9	CASSLLTSGANEQFF
TRBJ1-5	TRBV5-8	CASSLLWGASNQPQHF
TRBJ1-2	TRBV6-5	CASSVTGGYGYTF
TRBJ1-1	TRBV6-6	CASNPAGSGGNTEAFF
TRBJ2-7	TRBV13	CASSWGQGSYEQYF
TRBJ1-1	TRBV14	CASSHLLAAEAFF
TRBJ1-3	TRBV14	CASSFTGGAGNTIYF
TRBJ1-6	TRBV30	CAWRGAPGSPLHF
TRBJ2-1	TRBV4-1	CASSRDSPASEQFF
TRBJ2-5	TRBV4-1	CASSQLVRETQYF
TRBJ1-1	TRBV18	CASSPPEGAEAFF
TRBJ2-7	TRBV4-2	CASSQELYYEQYF
TRBJ2-7	TRBV19	CASKGAPPKSEQYF
TRBJ2-1	TRBV2	CASSELRENNEQFF
TRBJ1-2	TRBV28	CASTFDIGTGYGYTF
TRBJ2-2	TRBV28	CASSHLSGNTGELFF
TRBJ2-6	TRBV19	CASSRGTPTSGANVLTF
TRBJ2-7	TRBV6-5	CASSLSGTGSSYEQYF
TRBJ2-1	TRBV28	CASTPFGTGAYNEQFF
TRBJ1-2	TRBV19	CASKPDRLYGYTF
TRBJ1-2	TRBV28	CASTTFYGDGYTF
TRBJ1-1	TRBV6-6	CASRQPGNTEAFF
TRBJ1-2	TRBV13	CASSEADGSIYGYTF
TRBJ2-7	TRBV5-4	CASSPSGRAYEQYF
TRBJ1-1	TRBV19	CASSIGTGINTEAFF
TRBJ2-1	TRBV4-2	CASSQDKLASYNEQFF
TRBJ1-4	TRBV5-1	CASSDVRQGGEKLFF
TRBJ1-1	TRBV6-5	CASSFRGTEAFF
TRBJ1-3	TRBV28	CASSPADNSGNTIYF
TRBJ2-3	TRBV7-2	CASSLDYLSTDTQYF